The clone carrying this T cell receptor beta chain was recorded a few times. Its matching antigen is unknown. With V trimmed by 0 bases and J by 3 bases, 2 bases remained unmatched. Germline CDR1 SGDLS, CDR2 YYNGEE. This CDR3 has 15 amino acids. The entry originates in a study of T-cell memory formation after mild COVID-19. Study-level results: Clones that shrank (day 15 to 85) were balanced CD4/CD8, whereas later expanders leaned CD4+.

TCRdb re-called the 5' RACE reads through MiXCR, storing one row per CDR3 protein. The repertoire holds more than 75,000 distinct CDR3 sequences, with roughly 13% as singletons. The chain links TRBV9 to TRBJ2-3, with TRBD2 identical over 9 bases. The receptor was derived from an adult woman who had mild COVID-19 (a few samples of this study predate the infection). Cell type and time point are not known. Input material: PBMCs or a T cell subset sorted from them (not recorded which). CDR3 loop: CASSVASGVTDTQYF. CDR3 in DNA: TGTGCCAGCAGCGTAGCTAGCGGGGTAACAGATACGCAGTATTTT.